This entry is about one T cell receptor beta chain. Antigen specificity is unknown. These data belong to a study of T cells in Graves' hyperthyroidism and ophthalmopathy. The overall study: Peripheral blood sampling occurred at initial diagnosis, before any treatment. Broader study findings: Most thyroid clonotypes expanded above 0.001 appeared in blood too.

RNA transcripts provided the source from which TCR beta CDR3 regions were amplified. RT-PCR in the first round (using the HTBI primer set) targeted the TCR CDR3. TCRdb reanalysed the multiplex PCR reads using MiXCR and keeps one entry per CDR3 protein. The repertoire holds some 320,000 distinct CDR3 sequences, roughly an eighth seen once, with roughly 35% in the top ten. V lost 7 bases to trimming and J lost 4 bases; unmatched junction nucleotides: 14. This CDR3 spans 16 amino acids. Per the germline V gene, CDR1 is SEHNR and CDR2 is FQNEAQ (reference sequence). The chain has TRBV7-9 and TRBJ2-3, with 7 bases that match TRBD2. The receptor was derived from a woman aged 35 to 49 with Graves' ophthalmopathy. Sequencing was performed on blood. The DNA of the CDR3 is TGTGCCAGCATTTCGGAGGGAGGGCACTACGCAGATACGCAGTATTTT. As protein: CASISEGGHYADTQYF.